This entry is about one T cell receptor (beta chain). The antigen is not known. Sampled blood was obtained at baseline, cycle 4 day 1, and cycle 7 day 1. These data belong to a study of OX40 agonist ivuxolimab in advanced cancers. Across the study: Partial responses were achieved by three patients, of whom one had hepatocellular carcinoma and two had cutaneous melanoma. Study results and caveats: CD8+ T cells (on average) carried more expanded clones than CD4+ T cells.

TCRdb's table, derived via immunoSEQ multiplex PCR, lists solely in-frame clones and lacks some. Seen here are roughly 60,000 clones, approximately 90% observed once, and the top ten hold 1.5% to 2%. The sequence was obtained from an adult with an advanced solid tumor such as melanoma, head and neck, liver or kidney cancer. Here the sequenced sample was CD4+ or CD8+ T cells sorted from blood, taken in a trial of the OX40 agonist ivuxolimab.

The CDR3 DNA sequence: TGTGCCAGCAGCCCTGGGGGGCAATCAGATACGCAGTATTTT. Amino acid sequence: CASSPGGQSDTQYF. This chain connects TRBV6-5 to TRBJ2-3; D could derive from TRBD1 or TRBD2 (6 bases each). The V gene's germline CDR1 is MNHEY and CDR2 SVGAGI. This CDR3 is 14 amino acids long. Trimming cost V 6 bases and J 4 bases, with 14 bases left between them.